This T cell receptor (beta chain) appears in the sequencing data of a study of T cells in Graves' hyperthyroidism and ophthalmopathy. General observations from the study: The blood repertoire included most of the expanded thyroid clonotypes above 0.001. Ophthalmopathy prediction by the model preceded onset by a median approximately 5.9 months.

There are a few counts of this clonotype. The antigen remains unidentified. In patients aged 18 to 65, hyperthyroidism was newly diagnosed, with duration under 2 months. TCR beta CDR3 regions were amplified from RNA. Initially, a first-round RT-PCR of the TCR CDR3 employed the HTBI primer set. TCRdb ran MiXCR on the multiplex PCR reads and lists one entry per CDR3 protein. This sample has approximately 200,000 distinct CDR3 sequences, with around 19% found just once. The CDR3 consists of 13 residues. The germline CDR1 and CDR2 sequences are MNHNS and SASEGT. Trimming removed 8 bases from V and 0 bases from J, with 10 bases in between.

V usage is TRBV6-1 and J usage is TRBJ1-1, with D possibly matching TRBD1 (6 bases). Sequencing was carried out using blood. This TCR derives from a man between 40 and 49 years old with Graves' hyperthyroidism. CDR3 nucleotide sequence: TGTGCCAGCGGGGGGCTGATGAACACTGAAGCTTTCTTT. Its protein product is CASGGLMNTEAFF.